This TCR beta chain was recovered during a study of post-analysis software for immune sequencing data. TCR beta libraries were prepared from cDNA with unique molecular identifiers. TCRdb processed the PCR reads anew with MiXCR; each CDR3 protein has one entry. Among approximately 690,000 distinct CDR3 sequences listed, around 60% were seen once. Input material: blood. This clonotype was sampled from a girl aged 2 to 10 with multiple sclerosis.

The CDR3 DNA reads as TGTGCCAGCAGCCCCGGGGGCGTGGACTATGGCTACACCTTC. Its protein product is CASSPGGVDYGYTF. This chain uses TRBV11-2 with TRBJ1-2; D perhaps matches TRBD1 (6 bases). CDR1 is SGHAT and CDR2 is FQNNGV in the germline V gene. The CDR3 contains 14 residues. V lost 5 bases and J 3 bases, leaving 13 bases between the germline ends.